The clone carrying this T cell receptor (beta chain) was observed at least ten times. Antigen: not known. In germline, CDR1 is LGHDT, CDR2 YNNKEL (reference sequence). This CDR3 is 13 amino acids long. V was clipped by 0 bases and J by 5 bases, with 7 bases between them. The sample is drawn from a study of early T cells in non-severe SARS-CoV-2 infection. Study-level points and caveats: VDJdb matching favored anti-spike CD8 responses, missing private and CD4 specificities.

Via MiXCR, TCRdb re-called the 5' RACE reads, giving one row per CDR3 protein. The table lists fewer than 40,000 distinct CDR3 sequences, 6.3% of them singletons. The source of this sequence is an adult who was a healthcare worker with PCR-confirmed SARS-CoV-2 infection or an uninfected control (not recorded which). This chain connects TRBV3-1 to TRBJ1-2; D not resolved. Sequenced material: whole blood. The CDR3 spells CASSQDARYGYTF. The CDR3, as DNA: TGTGCCAGCAGCCAAGATGCTAGGTATGGCTACACCTTC. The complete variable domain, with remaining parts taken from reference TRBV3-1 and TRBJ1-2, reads DTAVSQTPKYLVTQMGNDKSIKCEQNLGHDTMYWYKQDSKKFLKIMFSYNNKELIINETVPNRFSPKSPDKAHLNLHINSLELGDSAVYFCASSQDARYGYTFGSGTRLTVV.